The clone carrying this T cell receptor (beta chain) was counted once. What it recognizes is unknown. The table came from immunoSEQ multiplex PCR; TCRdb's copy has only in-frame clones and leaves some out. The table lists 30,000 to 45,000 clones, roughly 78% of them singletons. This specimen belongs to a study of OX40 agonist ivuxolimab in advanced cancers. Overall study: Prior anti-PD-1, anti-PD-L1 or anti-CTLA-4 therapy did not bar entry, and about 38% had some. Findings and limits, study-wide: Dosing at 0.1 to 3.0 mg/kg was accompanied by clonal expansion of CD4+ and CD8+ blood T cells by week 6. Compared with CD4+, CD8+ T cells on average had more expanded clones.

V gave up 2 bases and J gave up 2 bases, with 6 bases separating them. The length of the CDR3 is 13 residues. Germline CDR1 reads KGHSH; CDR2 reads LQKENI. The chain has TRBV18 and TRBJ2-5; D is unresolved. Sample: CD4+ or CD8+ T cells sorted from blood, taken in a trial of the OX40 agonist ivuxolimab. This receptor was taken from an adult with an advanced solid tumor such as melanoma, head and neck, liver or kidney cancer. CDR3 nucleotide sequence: TGTGCCAGCTCACCAGACTTACAAGAGACCCAGTACTTC. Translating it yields CASSPDLQETQYF.